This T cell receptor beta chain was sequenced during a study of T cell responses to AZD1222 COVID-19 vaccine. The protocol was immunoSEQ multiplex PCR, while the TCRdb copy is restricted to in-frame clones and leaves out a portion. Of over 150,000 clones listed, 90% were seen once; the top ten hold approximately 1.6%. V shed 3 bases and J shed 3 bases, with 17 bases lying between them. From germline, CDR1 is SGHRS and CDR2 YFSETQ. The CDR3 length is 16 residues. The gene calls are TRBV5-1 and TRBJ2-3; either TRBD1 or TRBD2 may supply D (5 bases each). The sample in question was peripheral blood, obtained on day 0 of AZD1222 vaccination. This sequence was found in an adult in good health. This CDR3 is CASSWGSTRGTDTQYF. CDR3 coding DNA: TGCGCCAGCAGCTGGGGCTCTACCCGGGGAACAGATACGCAGTATTTT. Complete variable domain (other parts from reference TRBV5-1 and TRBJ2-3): KAGVTQTPRYLIKTRGQQVTLSCSPISGHRSVSWYQQTPGQGLQFLFEYFSETQRNKGNFPGRFSGRQFSNSRSEMNVSTLELGDSALYLCASSWGSTRGTDTQYFGPGTRLTVL.